This TCR beta chain was sequenced during a study of Graves' ophthalmopathy and Graves' hyperthyroidism. Germline V gene data show CDR1 as MNHEY and CDR2 as SVGEGT. The CDR3 covers 15 residues. With 2 bases removed from V and 4 bases from J, the gap between germline ends came to 15 bases. This clonotype was counted ten times or more. The authors amplified TCR beta CDR3 regions from RNA transcripts. The first round was an RT-PCR with HTBI primers, and the second round was a multiplex PCR. TCRdb recomputed calls from the multiplex PCR reads with MiXCR, one row per CDR3 protein. This table holds some 350,000 distinct CDR3 sequences, 15% to 20% found once.

The sequence was obtained from an adult woman with stable Graves' hyperthyroidism. The material sequenced was peripheral blood. The genes are TRBV6-2 or TRBV6-3 and TRBJ2-7; D is possibly TRBD1 or TRBD2 (5 bases each). The CDR3 spells CASSYPGDRRYEQYF. The CDR3, as DNA: TGTGCCAGCAGTTACCCTGGGGACCGGAGGTACGAGCAGTACTTC.